The source of this TCR beta chain is a study of T cell responses to AZD1222 COVID-19 vaccine (dated by TCRdb to 2020 to 2022). Background for the entire study: Because spike-specific TCR depth and breadth did not differ between the two schedules, AZD1222 recipients who got a second dose at roughly 4 weeks were pooled with those who got a second dose at roughly 12 weeks. A total of 230 to 250 trial participants underwent TCR sequencing, of whom about 200 had received two doses of AZD1222 and roughly 26 had received two doses of the MenACWY control vaccine. Enrollment into the trials was organized by age into subgroups of 18-55, 56-69 and 70-plus years, and those subgroups contained roughly 150, 30 and 60 TCR-sequenced participants, respectively.

The CDR3 regions of human TCRbeta chains were subjected to immunosequencing. The authors processed their data as follows. Repertoire TCRs were matched against a reference library of SARS-CoV-2-specific TCRs generated with the MIRA antigen-specificity platform. Breadth meant the fraction of unique TCRs that were SARS-CoV-2-associated, whereas depth meant the fraction of total T cells that were SARS-CoV-2-associated. Each spike-specific TCR was assigned to its reactive spike region and to a CD4 or CD8 class using the MIRA data. Log10-transformed breadth and depth values were compared by one-way ANOVA with Sidak's multiple comparisons tests. TCRdb's version of the immuneACCESS table is confined to in-frame rearrangements and falls short of the full clone set. An unresolved V gene accounts for under half of the shortfall where checked; the remainder is of unknown origin. V and J calls and clone size are those listed in that table; D and trimming were worked out from the DNA. The sample table lists roughly 150,000 clones, less than 95% of them with a count of one. The top ten hold roughly 1.3% of the sample.

Including cysteine and phenylalanine, the CDR3 has 15 amino acids. CDR3 DNA only is kept here, 45 bases in frame from base 1. Taken from the germline V gene (reference sequence), the CDR1 and CDR2 loops are SGHNT and YYREEE. Here V drops 5 bases and J drops 2 bases, and the junction holds 7 bases not matched to any gene. Note on this clone: This receptor's antigen is unknown. No base qualities exist here, and no much larger clone lies one base off it.

Results the study describes overall, beyond this receptor: The 56-69-year group was small, and its depth increase did not reach significance, likely because of low power. The whole spike protein was spanned by vaccine-associated CD4 TCRs, and dominant responses were seen in regions 160-218 and 743-854. Conclusions about previously exposed vaccinees were limited because only five to seven AZD1222 recipients were SARS-CoV-2 seropositive at baseline. Reportedly, almost half of the unique spike-specific TCRs recognized epitopes lying outside the regions that are mutated in the B.1.351 and B.1.1.7 variants. A significant rise in spike-specific TCR breadth and depth was observed after two AZD1222 doses relative to day 0 and relative to MenACWY recipients. Participants were mostly white British and included more females than males, and it was suggested by the authors that clonal diversity may have been underestimated. Because no day 14 peak-response samples were available, repertoires were characterized only after the peak T cell response.

The time point label corresponds to: baseline before first vaccination. Vaccinee samples came from UK trials COV001 and COV002, including a single-blind randomized controlled phase 2/3 trial of AZD1222 (ChAdOx1 nCoV-19) in healthy adults. Trial participant PBMC samples were collected at day 0 and day 28 after the second dose for TCRbeta chain sequencing. The rearranged chain carries TRBV5-4 and TRBJ2-5; 9 nucleotides in the junction match TRBD1. The sample in question was peripheral blood, obtained on day 0 of AZD1222 vaccination. This sequence was found in an adult in good health. The sequenced DNA is TGTGCCAGCAGAGGGGGGACAGGGAGACAAGAGACCCAGTACTTC. The translation is CASRGGTGRQETQYF.